This T cell receptor (beta chain) was recorded in a study of cytomegalovirus exposure and HLA in healthy donors. The CDR3 length is 14 residues. Germline CDR1 is MNHEY and CDR2 is SVGAGI. Trimming at V came to 2 bases and at J to 7 bases, leaving 5 bases not matched to a gene. PCR primers comprised 60 Vbeta and 13 Jbeta primers. The assay was immunoSEQ multiplex PCR, and TCRdb's table has in-frame clones only and misses some. This table has over 110,000 clones, around 78% appearing once. J is TRBJ1-2 and V is TRBV6-5; 9 bases match TRBD1. Sequencing was performed on PBMCs. The TCR comes from a woman in her thirties or forties in good health and CMV-seropositive. Written as DNA, the CDR3 is TGTGCCAGCAGTTACCCCTGGACAGGGGTTGGCTACACCTTC. Translated: CASSYPWTGVGYTF.